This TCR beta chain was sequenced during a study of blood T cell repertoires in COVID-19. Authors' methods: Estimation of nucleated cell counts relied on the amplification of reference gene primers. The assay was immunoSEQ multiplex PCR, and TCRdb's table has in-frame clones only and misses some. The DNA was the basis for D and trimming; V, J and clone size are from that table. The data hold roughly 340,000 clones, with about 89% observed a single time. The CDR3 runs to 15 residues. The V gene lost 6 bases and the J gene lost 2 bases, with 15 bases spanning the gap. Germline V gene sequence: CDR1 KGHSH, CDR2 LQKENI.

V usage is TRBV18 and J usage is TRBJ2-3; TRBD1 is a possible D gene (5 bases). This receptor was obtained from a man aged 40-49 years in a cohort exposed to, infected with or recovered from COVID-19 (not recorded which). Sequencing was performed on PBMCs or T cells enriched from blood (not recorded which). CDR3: CASSNQGHATDTQYF. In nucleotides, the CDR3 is TGTGCCAGCTCCAACCAAGGACACGCCACAGATACGCAGTATTTT.